This entry concerns a single TCR beta chain. PCR employed 60 Vbeta and 13 Jbeta primers. Profiled with immunoSEQ multiplex PCR; TCRdb holds only in-frame clones, not every one. The data show some 120,000 clones, approximately 81% seen once. This cohort consisted of healthy bone marrow donors. This specimen belongs to a study of cytomegalovirus exposure and HLA in healthy donors. There are 13 residues in the CDR3. V lost 0 bases and J 2 bases, leaving 8 bases between the germline ends. From germline, CDR1 is GTSNPN and CDR2 SVGIG (reference sequence). Source material: PBMCs. The V gene is TRBV30, the J gene TRBJ2-7; perhaps TRBD1 as D (5 bases). The receptor was derived from a woman aged 30 to 39 in good health and CMV-seronegative. As DNA, the CDR3 is TGTGCCTGGAGTGTAGGGGATACCTACGAGCAGTACTTC. Its protein product is CAWSVGDTYEQYF.